This T cell receptor (beta chain) was observed in a study of CD8 T cells in ankylosing spondylitis. This clonotype was recorded at least ten times. Its specificity is not known. General study points: According to the report, clones linked to the disease were significantly enriched in matched synovial fluid samples taken from ankylosing spondylitis patients. Both synovial fluid and blood in reactive arthritis had previously been reported to carry some motif variants.

TCRdb ran MiXCR on the 5' RACE reads and lists one entry per CDR3 protein. The sample lists under 400,000 distinct CDR3 sequences; approximately 10% were seen once. Losses at the gene ends were 2 bases for V and 4 bases for J; bases not matched to a gene: 10. Germline V gene lookup returns CDR1 MNHEY and CDR2 SMNVEV (reference sequence). The CDR3 totals 16 residues. The sample taken for sequencing was blood, either unsorted or a sorted T cell fraction (not recorded which). The genes are TRBV27 and TRBJ2-7; 8 bases are a match to TRBD1. The clonotype was recovered from a female donor with ankylosing spondylitis or in good health (not recorded which). DNA of the CDR3: TGTGCCAGCAGTTTAGGAACAGGGGGTAAATGGTACGAGCAGTACTTC. Translated: CASSLGTGGKWYEQYF.